What follows is one T cell receptor (beta chain) and its context. One junction end does not reproduce the germline sequence, and a read error may be involved. This entry comes from a study of shared clonotypes between healthy human individuals. When replicate PCRs were run on sorted subsets, they used about 220 ng DNA, about 31,000 T cell genomes. The table came from immunoSEQ multiplex PCR; TCRdb's copy has only in-frame clones and leaves some out. Altogether around 2.1 million clones are present, 95% being singletons, with the ten largest covering 0.13%. Germline assignment: CDR1 WSHSY and CDR2 SAAADI. The CDR3 is 14 amino acids.

This sequence was found in a man aged 18 to 30 in good health. Sequencing input: naive CD4+ T cells sorted from blood. Subset noted: CD45RA+ positively selected. This rearrangement joins TRBV10-2 to TRBJ2-6; D unresolved. Here the CDR3 DNA reads TGCGCCAGCAGCCGGATCTCTGAGGCCAACGTCCTGACTTTC. Its protein is CASSRISEANVLTF.